A single T cell receptor beta chain is shown here with its context. These data come from a study of blood T cell repertoires in COVID-19. Study-level information: Samples taken during acute and convalescent COVID-19 were collected in the United States, Italy and Spain. The cDNA or gDNA used as material had been derived from T cells, B-cell-depleted T cells, or PBMCs.

TCRdb's table, derived via immunoSEQ multiplex PCR, lists solely in-frame clones and lacks some. The sample has 250,000 to 300,000 clones; 87% are singletons. The sample consisted of peripheral blood. This clonotype was obtained from a woman in her fifties or sixties who had recovered from COVID-19.

CDR3 coding DNA: TGTGCCTGGAGTGTTGGGACAGGGGGCTACGAGCAGTACTTC. This encodes CAWSVGTGGYEQYF. V and J are TRBV30 and TRBJ2-7, with TRBD1 matching over 11 bases. V lost 0 bases and J lost 3; bases outside the gene matches: 1. CDR3 length equals 14 residues. Germline CDR1 GTSNPN, CDR2 SVGIG (reference sequence).